One and the same sample provided the 7 T cell receptor beta chains below, sequenced in a study of blood T cells in healthy people across ages. Using a J-beta primer mix together with a sample-barcoded 5' primer, a second PCR was run for roughly 7 to 12 cycles. In TCRdb, the 5' RACE reads were re-called with MiXCR into one record per CDR3 protein. The table shows 750,000 to 850,000 distinct CDR3 sequences, with roughly 25% occurring only once. These data also featured in a second study, about T cells of mothers and their children.

The sequencing sample was made of blood. These receptors originate from a boy under 18 in good health.

J is TRBJ2-5 and V is TRBV27; 10 bases align to TRBD2. The end of the DNA is better explained by TRBJ2-1, so the J call may be wrong. The germline V gene has CDR1 MNHEY and CDR2 SMNVEV (reference sequence). The CDR3 contains 16 residues. CDR3: CASSLLASGRGNEQFF. In DNA, the CDR3 is TGTGCCAGCAGTTTACTCGCTAGCGGGAGAGGGAATGAGCAGTTCTTC.

This clonotype was found many times. The J gene is TRBJ2-5, the V gene TRBV6-2 or TRBV6-3; D could derive from TRBD1 or TRBD2 (5 bases each). Between the trimmed V and J ends, which lost 5 bases and 5 bases, there was a span of 15 bases. This CDR3 comprises 14 residues. Per the germline V gene, CDR1 is MNHEY and CDR2 is SVGEGT. Written as DNA, the CDR3 is TGTGCCAGCAGTGAGGGGACGATCGTGGAGACCCAGTACTTC. Residues: CASSEGTIVETQYF.

A single count supports this clonotype. This rearrangement joins TRBV6-6 to TRBJ1-4; D is possibly TRBD1 (5 bases). This CDR3 is 12 amino acids long. V was cut by 4 bases and J by 8 bases, with 8 bases left in between. The germline CDR1 and CDR2 sequences are MNHNY and SVGAGI (reference sequence). The CDR3 region is CASSSGLEKLFF. CDR3 bases: TGTGCCAGCAGTTCGGGGCTGGAAAAACTGTTTTTT.

As concerns this clonotype: At one boundary the junction diverges from the germline segment, which might be a read error. The chain is built from TRBV7-8 and TRBJ2-5; 12 bases are a match to TRBD1. Gene TRBJ2-7 matches the end of the DNA better, so the J call may be wrong. The CDR3 totals 15 residues. Per germline, CDR1 SGHVS and CDR2 FQNEAQ. The CDR3: CASSQPGQGAREQYF. In DNA form, the CDR3 reads TGCGCCAGCAGCCAACCGGGACAGGGGGCTCGCGAGCAGTACTTC.

The chain recombines TRBV19 with TRBJ1-1; the match to TRBD1 covers 7 bases. Trimming cost V 3 bases and J 5 bases; bases outside gene matches: 9. This CDR3 comprises 15 residues. Germline-derived CDR1 and CDR2 are LNHDA and SQIVND (reference sequence). In nucleotides, the CDR3 is TGTGCCAGTAGTATGCAAGGGGGCGCGGGGACTGAAGCTTTCTTT. Amino acids: CASSMQGGAGTEAFF.

This clonotype occurred a few times. The chain carries TRBV20-1 and TRBJ1-1; TRBD1 matches at 7 bases. The CDR3 has 18 residues. Germline V gives CDR1 DFQATT, CDR2 SNEGSKA (reference sequence). After removal of 2 bases from V and 4 bases from J, the junction contained 19 bases not matched to a gene. DNA of the CDR3: TGCAGTGCTAGACCCCTCGGGACAGAGCTCCCAGAAATCACTGAAGCTTTCTTT. This translates into CSARPLGTELPEITEAFF.

This clonotype was counted between two and nine times. This sequence joins TRBV2 and TRBJ2-4; D unresolved. V was shortened by 4 bases and J by 2 bases, with 18 bases between the two germline ends. This CDR3 has 17 amino acids. Germline V CDR1 and CDR2: SNHLY, FYNNEI. CDR3 nucleotide sequence: TGTGCCAGCAGTGGCCGCCAAGGAGTGCTGCCCAAAAACATTCAGTACTTC. As protein: CASSGRQGVLPKNIQYF.